This record covers a single T cell receptor (beta chain). This sample was taken from a study of technical replicates of blood from a few donors. The method was immunoSEQ multiplex PCR; TCRdb's version includes in-frame clones alone and lacks a portion of them. The data show fewer than 100,000 clones, around 90% seen once. Trimming left V 1 base short and J 11 bases short, with 17 bases between. The CDR3 has 14 amino acids. Germline V gene lookup returns CDR1 MNHNS and CDR2 SASEGT. The V gene is TRBV6-1, the J gene TRBJ1-1; D remains unclear. Sequencing was carried out using T cells isolated from PBMCs. The clonotype comes from a human donor in good health. The chain's CDR3 is CASSEVDPFIRAFF. For the CDR3, the DNA is TGTGCCAGCAGTGAAGTGGATCCATTTATCAGGGCTTTCTTT.